The 24 T cell receptor beta chains below come from one sample, sequenced in a study of T cells in localized non-small cell lung cancer. Repertoires were generated with immunoSEQ multiplex PCR, while TCRdb's copy carries only in-frame clones and drops some. This sample yields about 70,000 clones, of which approximately 87% are seen a single time; roughly 22% belongs to the top ten. Sequenced material: peripheral blood, taken before any cancer treatment. The receptor source for this set is a male donor at least 60 years old with stage III squamous cell lung carcinoma.

Written as DNA, the CDR3 is TGTGCCAGCAGCCAAGCGGGTAGCGGGGCCGCAGATACGCAGTATTTT. Residues: CASSQAGSGAADTQYF. V is TRBV4-2 and J is TRBJ2-3, with 8 bases lining up with TRBD2. This CDR3 has 16 amino acids. Per the germline V gene, CDR1 is LGHNA and CDR2 is YNFKEQ. After removal of 1 base from V and 4 bases from J, the junction contained 7 bases not matched to a gene.

V is TRBV4-2 and J is TRBJ2-1; 8 bases align to TRBD2. Germline values: CDR1 LGHNA, CDR2 YNFKEQ. Losses at the gene ends were 4 bases for V and 5 bases for J; bases not matched to a gene: 1. This CDR3 has 13 residues. The CDR3 reads CASSPRGDNEQFF. CDR3 nucleotides: TGTGCCAGCAGCCCGCGGGGGGACAATGAGCAGTTCTTC.

The chain uses TRBV6-5 and TRBJ1-4; no reliable D call. Germline loops: CDR1 MNHEY, CDR2 SVGAGI. V lost 2 bases to trimming and J lost 1 base, with 2 bases between them. The CDR3 runs 13 residues. The CDR3 DNA reads TGTGCCAGCAGTTACGTAACTAATGAAAAACTGTTTTTT. Protein sequence: CASSYVTNEKLFF.

This chain's CDR3 is CASSMLGTEAFF. CDR3 nucleotide sequence: TGTGCCAGCAGTATGCTGGGGACTGAAGCTTTCTTT. The chain has TRBV6-1 and TRBJ1-1, with D uncertain. V shed 5 bases and J shed 5 bases, with 9 bases lying between them. The germline gives CDR1 MNHNS, CDR2 SASEGT. The CDR3 has 12 residues.

There are a few counts of this clone. The chain uses TRBV6-5 and TRBJ1-2; D possibly corresponds to TRBD1 (6 bases). Per the germline V gene, CDR1 is MNHEY and CDR2 is SVGAGI. The CDR3 consists of 14 residues. Trimming cost V 5 bases and J 14 bases, with 24 bases left between them. The CDR3 protein is CASSPPGPGAPKTF. CDR3 in DNA: TGTGCCAGCAGTCCCCCAGGGCCGGGGGCCCCTAAGACCTTC.

This clone appeared a single time. The chain recombines TRBV20-1 with TRBJ1-2, with a weak D call TRBD1 (5 bases). V was cut by 6 bases and J by 4 bases, with 9 bases left in between. This CDR3 is 11 amino acids long. Looked up from germline, CDR1 is DFQATT and CDR2 is SNEGSKA (reference sequence). The CDR3 nucleotides read TGCAGTGCCTGGGGCAGCTATGGCTACACCTTC. Translated, it gives CSAWGSYGYTF.

The rearrangement uses TRBV19 and TRBJ1-5, with D maybe TRBD1 (6 bases). The CDR3 is 12 residues long. The V end was cut by 9 bases, the J end by 3 bases, with 9 bases between. In germline, CDR1 is LNHDA, CDR2 SQIVND (reference sequence). The CDR3: CASRGNNQPQHF. The CDR3 DNA reads TGTGCCAGCAGGGGAAACAATCAGCCCCAGCATTTT. Combining the CDR3 with reference TRBV19 and TRBJ1-5 gives the whole variable domain DGGITQSPKYLFRKEGQNVTLSCEQNLNHDAMYWYRQDPGQGLRLIYYSQIVNDFQKGDIAEGYSVSREKKESFPLTVTSAQKNPTAFYLCASRGNNQPQHFGDGTRLSIL.

The rearrangement uses TRBV19 and TRBJ1-1; 8 bases match TRBD1. The germline V gene encodes CDR1 LNHDA and CDR2 SQIVND (reference sequence). Trimming took 7 bases from V and 1 from J; bases not matched to a gene: 8. The CDR3 runs to 15 residues. CDR3 nucleotide sequence: TGTGCCAGTACCCTCGGACAGGGCGGGAACACTGAAGCTTTCTTT. It translates to CASTLGQGGNTEAFF.

The chain uses TRBV6-1 and TRBJ1-2, with unresolved D. The V end was cut by 8 bases, the J end by 4 bases, with 14 bases between. The CDR3 sequence is 13 residues long. Germline CDR1 is MNHNS and CDR2 is SASEGT. The CDR3 DNA is TGTGCCAGCCGGGGTTTGGTTCGCTATGGCTACACCTTC. Encoded protein: CASRGLVRYGYTF.

This clone has only one observation. The rearrangement joins TRBV19 to TRBJ1-5, with 9 bases identical to TRBD1. The CDR3 runs 18 residues. Germline V CDR1 and CDR2: LNHDA, SQIVND (reference sequence). J was trimmed by 1 base and V by 7 bases; bases with no gene match: 14. The CDR3 region is CASTQSRPGTGSNQPQHF. CDR3 nucleotide sequence: TGTGCCAGTACCCAGAGTCGTCCCGGGACAGGGAGCAATCAGCCCCAGCATTTT. Variable domain in full (rest from reference TRBV19 and TRBJ1-5): DGGITQSPKYLFRKEGQNVTLSCEQNLNHDAMYWYRQDPGQGLRLIYYSQIVNDFQKGDIAEGYSVSREKKESFPLTVTSAQKNPTAFYLCASTQSRPGTGSNQPQHFGDGTRLSIL.

This rearrangement joins TRBV6-1 to TRBJ2-3; 7 bases agree with TRBD2. Trimming took 6 bases from V and 5 from J; bases not matched to a gene: 8. Per germline, CDR1 MNHNS and CDR2 SASEGT. The CDR3 spans 14 residues. The DNA for the CDR3 is TGTGCCAGCAGCCAGGGAGGGTCAAGAGATACGCAGTATTTT. This encodes CASSQGGSRDTQYF.

This clone was seen a handful of times. V is TRBV18 and J is TRBJ1-2; D may be TRBD1 (6 bases). In germline, CDR1 is KGHSH, CDR2 LQKENI. CDR3 size: 14 residues. Between the trimmed V and J ends, which lost 2 bases and 6 bases, there was a span of 13 bases. CDR3 protein: CASSPWQGSHGYTF. CDR3 DNA: TGTGCCAGCTCACCATGGCAGGGGTCACATGGCTACACCTTC.

The chain couples TRBV2 to TRBJ2-5; D is ambiguous. This CDR3 has 15 residues. Germline V gene lookup returns CDR1 SNHLY and CDR2 FYNNEI. Trimming left V 8 bases short and J 4 bases short, with 20 bases between. This CDR3 reads CASRLVSRRSETQYF. DNA of the CDR3: TGTGCCAGCCGATTAGTCAGTAGAAGGTCAGAGACCCAGTACTTC.

The chain uses TRBV4-3 and TRBJ2-5, with 9 positions matching TRBD2. This CDR3 region has 18 residues. V shed 1 base and J 5 bases; nucleotides not matched to a gene: 14. CDR1 is LGHNA, CDR2 YSLEER, per germline. The CDR3 DNA reads TGCGCCAGCAGCCAAGGGGGCGGGGGGGCCGGTTTAGACGAGACCCAGTACTTC. It yields the protein CASSQGGGGAGLDETQYF.

The chain recombines TRBV5-6 with TRBJ1-2; 9 bases are shared with TRBD1. Germline CDR1 SGHDT, CDR2 YYEEEE. V was clipped by 2 bases and J by 3 bases; unmatched bases: 8. This CDR3 comprises 16 residues. CDR3 protein: CASSLRTGVRDYGYTF. Here the CDR3 DNA reads TGTGCCAGCAGCTTAAGGACAGGGGTGAGGGACTATGGCTACACCTTC.

The J gene is TRBJ2-7, the V gene TRBV7-8; D not resolved. Germline CDR1 SGHVS, CDR2 FQNEAQ. This CDR3 has 13 amino acids. Trimming took off 5 bases at V and 2 bases at J, with 10 bases between the two ends. CDR3 sequence reads: CASSRITTYEQYF. The CDR3, as DNA: TGTGCCAGCAGCCGGATAACTACCTACGAGCAGTACTTC.

The gene calls are TRBV6-6 and TRBJ1-3; D is unclear. This CDR3 region has 15 residues. The germline V gene has CDR1 MNHNY and CDR2 SVGAGI (reference sequence). V lost 5 bases and J 5 bases, leaving 16 bases between the germline ends. The CDR3 DNA sequence: TGTGCCAGCAGTCCCAGCGGACCCTTCCGAAACACCATATATTTT. This sequence encodes CASSPSGPFRNTIYF.

The V call is TRBV5-6, the J call TRBJ2-5; no reliable D call. CDR3 length: 12 amino acids. The germline V gene encodes CDR1 SGHDT and CDR2 YYEEEE. V dropped 1 base and J dropped 9 bases, with 10 bases sitting between them. CDR3 sequence (DNA): TGTGCCAGCAGCTTGTTAGGGAAAGCCCAGTACTTC. It encodes CASSLLGKAQYF.

This clone was detected once. The chain has TRBV10-1 and TRBJ2-3; TRBD2 matches at 15 bases. J lost 3 bases, V lost 4 bases, and 5 bases had no gene match. There are 17 residues in the CDR3. Per germline, CDR1 WNHNN and CDR2 SYGVQD (reference sequence). CDR3 nucleotide sequence: TGCGCCAGCAGTGCACGGACTAGCGGGGGGGCAACAGATACGCAGTATTTT. Amino acids: CASSARTSGGATDTQYF.

V gene TRBV6-5 combines with J gene TRBJ2-7, with D tentatively TRBD2 (5 bases). V was cut by 8 bases and J by 3 bases, with 14 bases left in between. Looked up from germline, CDR1 is MNHEY and CDR2 is SVGAGI. There are 13 residues in the CDR3. CDR3 sequence: CASQYTEGYEQYF. The CDR3 DNA sequence: TGTGCCAGCCAATACACCGAGGGCTACGAGCAGTACTTC.

The chain couples TRBV6-5 to TRBJ2-5; D perhaps matches TRBD2 (5 bases). CDR3 length equals 13 residues. The V gene's germline CDR1 is MNHEY and CDR2 SVGAGI. V was pared by 5 bases and J by 4 bases, with 11 bases between. The chain's CDR3 is CASSRTRVETQYF. The DNA for the CDR3 is TGTGCCAGCAGTCGAACTAGGGTAGAGACCCAGTACTTC.

The chain carries TRBV11-2 and TRBJ2-4, with D tentatively TRBD1 (5 bases). The CDR3 extends over 14 amino acids. V was pared by 3 bases and J by 3 bases, with 9 bases between. Germline V gene lookup returns CDR1 SGHAT and CDR2 FQNNGV. Here the CDR3 DNA reads TGTGCCAGCAGCTTGCAGGGTGGCAAAAACATTCAGTACTTC. Encoded protein: CASSLQGGKNIQYF.

This chain joins TRBV25-1 and TRBJ2-7, with 11 nucleotides matching TRBD1. The V segment lost 3 bases and the J segment 3 bases; nucleotides outside the gene matches: 4. The CDR3 is made up of 15 amino acids. Germline CDR1 reads MGHDK; CDR2 reads SYGVNS. CDR3 sequence reads: CASSEKGQGGYEQYF. As DNA, the CDR3 is TGTGCCAGCAGTGAGAAGGGACAGGGGGGCTACGAGCAGTACTTC.

For the CDR3, the DNA is TGTGCCAGCAGTACCAGGGACAGGGGGTTCACTGAAGCTTTCTTT. Protein: CASSTRDRGFTEAFF. The chain recombines TRBV27 with TRBJ1-1, with TRBD1 matching over 11 bases. The CDR3 sequence is 15 residues long. J was trimmed by 4 bases and V by 5 bases; bases with no gene match: 6. Per the germline V gene, CDR1 is MNHEY and CDR2 is SMNVEV (reference sequence).